One sample yielded the 15 T cell receptor beta chains listed below, sequenced in a study of T cells in localized non-small cell lung cancer. The data were produced by immunoSEQ multiplex PCR, yet TCRdb's version contains in-frame clones alone and is incomplete. The sample lists about 4,600 clones; more than 25% were seen once. The sequencing here drew on lung tumor tissue, taken before any cancer treatment. These receptors were obtained from a man aged 40 to 69 with stage III squamous cell lung carcinoma.

This clone was detected a few times. The V gene is TRBV1, the J gene TRBJ1-1; the tabulated D call, TRBD1, remains unverified against the DNA. TRBV1 is given as a pseudogene. The CDR3 contains 16 residues. The CDR3 here is CASSQATTGGFAEAFF. CDR3 sequence (DNA): TGCGCCAGCAGCCAAGCAACGACAGGGGGCTTTGCTGAAGCTTTCTTT.

This clone has only a few counts. The V call is TRBV19, the J call TRBJ1-3, with D possibly being TRBD1 (5 bases). This CDR3 spans 12 amino acids. Trimming took 6 bases from V and 4 from J, leaving 7 bases between them. Looked up from germline, CDR1 is LNHDA and CDR2 is SQIVND (reference sequence). CDR3: CASRGTGNTIYF. CDR3 DNA: TGTGCCAGTAGRGGGACGGGAAACACCATATATTTT. Together with reference TRBV19 and TRBJ1-3, the CDR3 gives the full variable domain: DGGITQSPKYLFRKEGQNVTLSCEQNLNHDAMYWYRQDPGQGLRLIYYSQIVNDFQKGDIAEGYSVSREKKESFPLTVTSAQKNPTAFYLCASRGTGNTIYFGEGSWLTVV.

This clone was recorded a few times. The chain combines TRBV5-1 with TRBJ1-1; 11 nucleotides line up with TRBD1. Germline loops: CDR1 SGHRS, CDR2 YFSETQ. V was clipped by 4 bases and J by 3 bases; unmatched bases: 17. The CDR3 is made up of 19 amino acids. CDR3 nucleotides: TGCGCCAGCAGCCCCAGAAGCGGACAGGGGGCAAATAGGGACACTGAAGCTTTCTTT. Translated, it gives CASSPRSGQGANRDTEAFF.

This clone came up a few times. This sequence joins TRBV2 and TRBJ1-3; D remains unclear. V lost 3 bases and J 0 bases, leaving 9 bases between the germline ends. This CDR3 is 15 amino acids long. CDR1 and CDR2 (germline): SNHLY, FYNNEI. CDR3 sequence (DNA): TGTGCCAGCAGTGATAGGCACATCTCTGGAAACACCATATATTTT. Translating gives CASSDRHISGNTIYF.

The V and J genes are TRBV19 and TRBJ2-7; a possible D gene is TRBD1 (6 bases). The CDR3 runs to 14 residues. Trimming took 3 bases from V and 6 from J, leaving 15 bases between them. Germline CDR1 and CDR2: LNHDA and SQIVND (reference sequence). CDR3 region: CASSITRQALEQYF. The CDR3 nucleotides are TGTGCCAGTAGTATTACACGACAGGCGCTCGAGCAGTACTTC.

The chain uses TRBV11-3 and TRBJ1-2; tentatively, D is TRBD1 (6 bases). Trimming pared 6 bases from V and 8 bases from J, leaving 19 bases between. Germline V gives CDR1 SGHNT, CDR2 YENEEA. The CDR3 runs 14 residues. The CDR3 region has the DNA TGTGCCAGCAGGCTTCGCTTGTCAGGGGCCGGCTACACCTTC. It specifies CASRLRLSGAGYTF.

The V call is TRBV10-2, the J call TRBJ2-3, with D perhaps matching TRBD2 (5 bases). This CDR3 is 15 amino acids long. CDR1 WSHSY and CDR2 SAAADI come from the germline V gene. V was trimmed by 4 bases and J by 1 base, leaving 12 bases between them. In DNA form, the CDR3 reads TGCGCCAGCAGTGTTGAGGGATTCGGCACAGATACGCAGTATTTT. The encoded protein is CASSVEGFGTDTQYF.

This clone was counted a few times. This chain links TRBV6-8 with TRBJ2-5; no reliable D call. Germline lookup yields CDR1 MNHGY and CDR2 SAAAGT. Deletions cut 5 bases from V and 5 bases from J, with 15 bases between. This CDR3 comprises 14 residues. CDR3 amino acids: CASSKPDNDETQYF. The CDR3 region has the DNA TGTGCCAGCAGTAAACCAGATAATGATGAGACCCAGTACTTC.

The chain employs TRBV6-8 and TRBJ1-2; D might be TRBD1 (5 bases). The length of the CDR3 is 14 residues. From germline, CDR1 is MNHGY and CDR2 SAAAGT. Between the trimmed V and J ends, which lost 5 bases and 2 bases, there was a span of 12 bases. CDR3: CASSTPGGNYGYTF. The DNA of the CDR3 is TGTGCCAGCAGTACCCCGGGGGGAAACTATGGCTACACCTTC.

The chain has TRBV9 and TRBJ2-5; D possibly corresponds to TRBD1 (5 bases). In germline, CDR1 is SGDLS, CDR2 YYNGEE. The CDR3 is 14 amino acids. V shed 4 bases and J shed 1 base, with 11 bases lying between them. The chain's CDR3 is CASSPRTSQETQYF. The CDR3 nucleotides read TGTGCCAGCAGCCCACGGACAAGCCAAGAGACCCAGTACTTC.

The V gene is TRBV29-1, the J gene TRBJ1-4, with D unclear. V lost 6 bases and J lost 0, with 8 bases in between. Germline CDR1 SQVTM, CDR2 ANQGSEA. The CDR3 runs to 13 residues. In DNA form, the CDR3 reads TGCAGCGTGTGGAGGCCAACTAATGAAAAACTGTTTTTT. This gives the protein CSVWRPTNEKLFF.

The rearrangement uses TRBV28 and TRBJ1-6; D gene uncertain. Looked up from germline, CDR1 is MDHEN and CDR2 is SYDVKM. CDR3 length: 14 amino acids. Trimming removed 2 bases from V and 10 bases from J, with 12 bases in between. The DNA of the CDR3 is TGTGCCAGCAGTTTAGATGAGGTCGGGTCACCCCTCCACTTT. It codes for CASSLDEVGSPLHF.

This chain links TRBV30 with TRBJ2-5, with a possible D match to TRBD2 (6 bases). The CDR3 totals 12 residues. The V and J ends lost 4 bases and 7 bases respectively, with 13 bases between them. The germline V gene encodes CDR1 GTSNPN and CDR2 SVGIG (reference sequence). The CDR3 DNA sequence: TGTGCCTGGATAGGAGGGGTTGGGACCCAGTACTTC. This encodes CAWIGGVGTQYF.

In this sample, this clone turned up once. The chain joins TRBV19 to TRBJ1-2; no reliable D call. The V end lost 6 bases, the J end lost 4 bases, and 12 bases lay between the germline ends. The V gene's germline CDR1 is LNHDA and CDR2 SQIVND (reference sequence). The CDR3 has 13 amino acids. CDR3: CASRKNPGYGYTF. The CDR3 DNA reads as TGTGCCAGTAGGAAGAACCCTGGCTATGGCTACACCTTC.

The chain links TRBV25-1 to TRBJ1-1, with 9 positions matching TRBD1. CDR1 and CDR2 (germline): MGHDK, SYGVNS. The CDR3 has 15 amino acids. V lost 6 bases, J lost 3 bases, and 8 bases stayed unmatched. The DNA for the CDR3 is TGTGCCAGCAGGACGACAGGGGGGTGGGACACTGAAGCTTTCTTT. Translating gives CASRTTGGWDTEAFF.